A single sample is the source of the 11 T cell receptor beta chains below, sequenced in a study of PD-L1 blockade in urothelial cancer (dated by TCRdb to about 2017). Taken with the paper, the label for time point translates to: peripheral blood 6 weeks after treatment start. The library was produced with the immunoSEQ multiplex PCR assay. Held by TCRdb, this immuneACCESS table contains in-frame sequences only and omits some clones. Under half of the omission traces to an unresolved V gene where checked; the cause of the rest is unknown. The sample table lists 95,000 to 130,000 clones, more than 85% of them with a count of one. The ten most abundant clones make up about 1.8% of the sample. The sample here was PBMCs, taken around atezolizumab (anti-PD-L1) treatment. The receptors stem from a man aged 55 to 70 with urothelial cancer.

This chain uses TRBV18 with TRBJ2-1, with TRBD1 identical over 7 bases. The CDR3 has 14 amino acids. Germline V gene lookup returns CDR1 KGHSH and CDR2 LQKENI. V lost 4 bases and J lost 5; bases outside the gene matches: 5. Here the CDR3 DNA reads TGTGCCAGCTCACTAGGGACAGAACACAATGAGCAGTTCTTC. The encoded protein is CASSLGTEHNEQFF.

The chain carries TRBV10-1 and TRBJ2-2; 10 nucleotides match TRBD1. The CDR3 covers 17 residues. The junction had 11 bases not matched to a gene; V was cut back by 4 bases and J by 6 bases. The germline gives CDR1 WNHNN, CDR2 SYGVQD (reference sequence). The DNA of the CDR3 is TGCGCCAGCAGTGGGTCTCCGGGACAGGGGAAGGCCGGGGAGCTGTTTTTT. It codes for CASSGSPGQGKAGELFF.

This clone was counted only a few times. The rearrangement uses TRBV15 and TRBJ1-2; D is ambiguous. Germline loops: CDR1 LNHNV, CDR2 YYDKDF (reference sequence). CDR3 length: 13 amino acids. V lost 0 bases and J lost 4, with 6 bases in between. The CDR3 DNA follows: TGTGCCACCAGCAGAGACAGTCTCTATGGCTACACCTTC. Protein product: CATSRDSLYGYTF.

This chain's CDR3 is CASSPGTGGGTNEKLFF. The CDR3 DNA reads as TGCGCCAGCAGCCCCGGGACAGGGGGCGGGACTAATGAAAAACTGTTTTTT. This rearrangement joins TRBV4-3 to TRBJ1-4; 12 bases are a match to TRBD1. CDR3 size: 17 residues. Germline V CDR1 and CDR2: LGHNA, YSLEER. Losses at the gene ends were 4 bases for V and 2 bases for J; bases not matched to a gene: 5.

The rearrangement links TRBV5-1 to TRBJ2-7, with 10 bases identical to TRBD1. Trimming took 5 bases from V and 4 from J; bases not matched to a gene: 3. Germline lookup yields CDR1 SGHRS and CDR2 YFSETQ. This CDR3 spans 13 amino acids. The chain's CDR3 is CASRGDRGYEQYF. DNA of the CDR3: TGCGCCAGCAGGGGGGACAGGGGTTACGAGCAGTACTTC.

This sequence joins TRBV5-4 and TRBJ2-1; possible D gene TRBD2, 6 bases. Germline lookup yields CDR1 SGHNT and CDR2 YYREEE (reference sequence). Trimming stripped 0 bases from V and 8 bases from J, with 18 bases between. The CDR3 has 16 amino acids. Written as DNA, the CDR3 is TGTGCCAGCAGCTTGGGTGGTAGCGGCCCCGGGCATGAGCAGTTCTTC. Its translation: CASSLGGSGPGHEQFF.

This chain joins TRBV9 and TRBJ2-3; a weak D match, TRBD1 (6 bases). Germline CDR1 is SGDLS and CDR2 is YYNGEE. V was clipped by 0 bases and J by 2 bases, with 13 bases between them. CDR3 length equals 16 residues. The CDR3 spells CASSVGVGAITDTQYF. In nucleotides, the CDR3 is TGTGCCAGCAGCGTAGGGGTGGGGGCCATCACAGATACGCAGTATTTT.

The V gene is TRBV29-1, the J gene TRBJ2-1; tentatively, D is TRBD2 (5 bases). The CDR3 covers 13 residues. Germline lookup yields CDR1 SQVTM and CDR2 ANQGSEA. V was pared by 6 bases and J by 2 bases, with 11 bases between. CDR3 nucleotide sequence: TGCAGCGTCCTGGACGGGACCTACAATGAGCAGTTCTTC. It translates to CSVLDGTYNEQFF.

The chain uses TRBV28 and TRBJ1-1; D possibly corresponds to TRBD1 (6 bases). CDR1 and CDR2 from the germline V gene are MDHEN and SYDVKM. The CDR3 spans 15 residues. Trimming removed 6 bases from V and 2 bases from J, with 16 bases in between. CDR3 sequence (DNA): TGTGCCAGCAGCCGTTGGGGGGGCGGAAACACTGAAGCTTTCTTT. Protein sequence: CASSRWGGGNTEAFF.

Here the CDR3 reads CASSQGHAYEQYF. DNA for the CDR3: TGTGCCAGCAGCCAAGGACATGCCTACGAGCAGTACTTC. The rearrangement joins TRBV4-2 to TRBJ2-7; D not certain. The CDR3 sequence is 13 residues long. Trimming cost V 1 base and J 2 bases, with 6 bases left between them. Germline CDR1 and CDR2: LGHNA and YNFKEQ.

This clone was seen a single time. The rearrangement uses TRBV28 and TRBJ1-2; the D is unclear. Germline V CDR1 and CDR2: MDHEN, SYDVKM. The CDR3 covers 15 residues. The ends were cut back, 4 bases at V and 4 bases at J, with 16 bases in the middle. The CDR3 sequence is CASSYPQRPGYGYTF. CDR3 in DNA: TGTGCCAGCAGTTACCCCCAGAGGCCCGGCTATGGCTACACCTTC.